The rows below give T cell receptor beta chains drawn from one sample of a study of blood T cell repertoires in COVID-19. The data were produced by immunoSEQ multiplex PCR, yet TCRdb's version contains in-frame clones alone and is incomplete. The sample records more than 200,000 clones, around 89% being singletons. The sequenced sample was PBMCs or T cells enriched from blood (not recorded which). These receptors were taken from a woman in her thirties who had recovered from COVID-19. Each CDR3 is given with its conserved first and last residue. A D gene is named only where the DNA matches it firmly. The size of a clone is reported for some rows only, either as once, few or many, or as a class for expanded clones.

16	TRBV15	NA	TRBJ2-1	few	TGTGCCACCAGCGGCTTCGACCGGGAAAGGATTAGTGAGCAGTTCTTC	CATSGFDRERISEQFF
16	TRBV18	TRBD1	TRBJ1-1	NA	TGTGCCAGCTCACCAGCGTCCGGGACAGGGAACACTGAAGCTTTCTTT	CASSPASGTGNTEAFF
14	TRBV2	NA	TRBJ1-2	NA	TGTGCCAGCAGTGATGGGCAGCTTACTTATGGCTACACCTTC	CASSDGQLTYGYTF
16	TRBV4-3	TRBD2	TRBJ2-5	NA	TGCGCCAGCAGTCCCAATCTAGCGGAGAATGGGGAGACCCAGTACTTC	CASSPNLAENGETQYF
16	TRBV5-1	NA	TRBJ2-1	NA	TGCGCCAGCAGCTTGTTACAGGCAAGCTCCTACAATGAGCAGTTCTTC	CASSLLQASSYNEQFF
17	TRBV13	TRBD2	TRBJ2-1	NA	TGTGCCAGCAGCTACACCGGGACTAGCGGGAGGGCCTTGGAGCAGTTCTTC	CASSYTGTSGRALEQFF
16	TRBV7-2	TRBD2	TRBJ2-3	NA	TGTGCCAGCAGGTTAGCGGGAGGGCGGGTCACAGATACGCAGTATTTT	CASRLAGGRVTDTQYF
13	TRBV6-5	NA	TRBJ1-6	few	TGTGCCAGCAGTTACTCTCGCGGGACACCCCTCCACTTT	CASSYSRGTPLHF
14	TRBV2	NA	TRBJ2-7	NA	TGTGCCAGCAGAAGACCCGACAGGTTCTACGAGCAGTACTTC	CASRRPDRFYEQYF
14	TRBV27	TRBD1	TRBJ1-5	NA	TGTGCCAGCAGTGGGACAGGGGATATCCAGCCCCAGCATTTT	CASSGTGDIQPQHF
17	TRBV19	TRBD1	TRBJ1-4	NA	TGTGCCAGTATACGGACAGGGGGCGGGCAGACTAATGAAAAACTGTTTTTT	CASIRTGGGQTNEKLFF
13	TRBV6-2/TRBV6-3	NA	TRBJ1-2	NA	TGTGCCAGCAGTTACTGGACTCCCTATGGCTACACCTTC	CASSYWTPYGYTF
14	TRBV4-1	TRBD1	TRBJ2-7	NA	TGCGCCAGCAGCCCGACAGGGGGCAACTACGAGCAGTACTTC	CASSPTGGNYEQYF
13	TRBV29-1	NA	TRBJ2-3	few	TGCAGCGTTTTGGACTCCAGCACAGATACGCAGTATTTT	CSVLDSSTDTQYF
13	TRBV19	NA	TRBJ1-1	NA	TGTGCCAGTAGCCAAAATCAGGGGTTCAAAGCTTTCTTT	CASSQNQGFKAFF
17	TRBV28	TRBD2	TRBJ2-3	NA	TGTGCCAGCAGTTTAGCCGGGCATCTAGCGGGGGGACATACGCAGTATTTT	CASSLAGHLAGGHTQYF
13	TRBV12-3/TRBV12-4	TRBD1	TRBJ1-2	NA	TGTGCCAGCAGTGTGGGACAGCCTATTGGCTACACCTTC	CASSVGQPIGYTF
15	TRBV9	TRBD2	TRBJ2-7	NA	TGTGCCAGCAGCGGCTACGCTAGCGGTACCTACGAGCAGTACTTC	CASSGYASGTYEQYF
15	TRBV2	NA	TRBJ1-1	NA	TGTGCCAGCAGCCGAGGTGGGGGGGCGAACACTGAAGCTTTCTTT	CASSRGGGANTEAFF
15	TRBV7-2	NA	TRBJ2-7	NA	TGTGCCAGCAGCTTTTATAGGGGCGTCGGTTACGAGCAGTACTTC	CASSFYRGVGYEQYF
14	TRBV18	NA	TRBJ1-2	once	TGTGCCAGCTCACCACCCAGTTCTAACTATGGCTACACCTTC	CASSPPSSNYGYTF
17	TRBV7-2	NA	TRBJ1-3	once	TGTGCCAGCAGCCCGAACGGGGGGCGATACTCTGGAAACACCATATATTTT	CASSPNGGRYSGNTIYF
15	TRBV19	NA	TRBJ1-2	NA	TGTGCCAGTAGTATGGACCCGCTATGGGAGGATGGCTACACCTTC	CASSMDPLWEDGYTF
16	TRBV5-1	TRBD1	TRBJ2-1	NA	TGCGCCAGCAGCTTGGGACCGACAGGGGCTTCCGGTGAGCAGTTCTTC	CASSLGPTGASGEQFF
14	TRBV6-5	TRBD1	TRBJ1-1	NA	TGTGCCAGCAGAAAACAGGGGATGGGGACTGAAGCTTTCTTT	CASRKQGMGTEAFF
15	TRBV19	NA	TRBJ2-2	NA	TGTGCCAGTGAGGAGGCTAGCTTGAACACCGGGGAGCTGTTTTTT	CASEEASLNTGELFF
15	TRBV19	TRBD1	TRBJ1-2	NA	TGTGCCAGTAGTGCACGACCGGACAGGGACTATGGCTACACCTTC	CASSARPDRDYGYTF
14	TRBV19	TRBD1	TRBJ2-7	NA	TGTGCCAGCAGCCGGGACAGGGGGCCATACGAGCAGTACTTC	CASSRDRGPYEQYF
13	TRBV18	TRBD1	TRBJ1-2	few	TGTGCCAGCTCACCACCCCAGGGGGCAGCCTACACCTTC	CASSPPQGAAYTF
15	TRBV9	NA	TRBJ1-2	NA	TGTGCCAGCAGCGGCGCAGGGGATTGGGGCTATGGCTACACCTTC	CASSGAGDWGYGYTF
12	TRBV6-5	TRBD2	TRBJ2-1	NA	TGTGCCAGTAGCGGGAGCTACAATGAGCAGTTCTTC	CASSGSYNEQFF
16	TRBV19	NA	TRBJ1-6	NA	TGTGCCAGTAGAAATCGGCAGGGTTTCGACAATTCACCCCTCCACTTT	CASRNRQGFDNSPLHF
17	TRBV11-2	NA	TRBJ2-6	NA	TGTGCCAGCAGCTTAGATTCCAGGGCCTCTGGGGCCAACGTCCTGACTTTC	CASSLDSRASGANVLTF
17	TRBV7-2	NA	TRBJ2-2	NA	TGTGCCAGCAGCCAATCCGGGACTCATGCTTACACCGGGGAGCTGTTTTTT	CASSQSGTHAYTGELFF
17	TRBV7-9	TRBD2	TRBJ2-1	NA	TGTGCCAGCAGCTCAGGACTAGCGGGCCGCTCCTACAATGAGCAGTTCTTC	CASSSGLAGRSYNEQFF
15	TRBV4-3	NA	TRBJ2-7	few	TGCGCCAGCAGCCAAGTTCCAGGGTGGGACTACGAGCAGTACTTC	CASSQVPGWDYEQYF
14	TRBV19	TRBD1	TRBJ1-1	NA	TGTGCCAGTAGTATCCCGGGACAGATTCCTGAAGCTTTCTTT	CASSIPGQIPEAFF
13	TRBV19	NA	TRBJ1-1	NA	TGTGCCAGTACCTTCAGGGAATACACTGAAGCTTTCTTT	CASTFREYTEAFF
15	TRBV25-1	TRBD1	TRBJ1-1	few	TGTGCCAGCAGTGAATTTAGGGACAGGGGGACTGAAGCTTTCTTT	CASSEFRDRGTEAFF
13	TRBV28	NA	TRBJ1-6	NA	TGTGCCAGCAGCAGGGTCGGAAATTCACCCCTCCACTTT	CASSRVGNSPLHF
14	TRBV5-4	NA	TRBJ2-5	NA	TGTGCCAGCAGCTTAGGTTCGGGGAGAGAGACCCAGTACTTC	CASSLGSGRETQYF
15	TRBV9	NA	TRBJ1-4	NA	TGTGCCAGCAGCGTAGGGGGCTCAACTAATGAAAAACTGTTTTTT	CASSVGGSTNEKLFF
14	TRBV25-1	TRBD1	TRBJ1-4	NA	TGTGGATCCACAGGGGTATACCCTAATGAAAAACTGTTTTTT	CGSTGVYPNEKLFF
13	TRBV7-3	NA	TRBJ1-2	NA	TGTGCCAGCAGCTTATCGGGGAGCTATGGCTACACCTTC	CASSLSGSYGYTF
17	TRBV18	TRBD1	TRBJ2-2	NA	TGTGCCAGCTCACCCCCCGGGACAGGGGAGGAAACCGGGGAGCTGTTTTTT	CASSPPGTGEETGELFF
16	TRBV28	TRBD1	TRBJ2-7	NA	TGTGCCAGCAGTATCCCCCCGGGACAGGGGTCCTACGAGCAGTACTTC	CASSIPPGQGSYEQYF
15	TRBV19	TRBD2	TRBJ2-3	NA	TGTGCCAGTAGTATTGCAGCGGGAGGCACAGATACGCAGTATTTT	CASSIAAGGTDTQYF
13	TRBV7-2	NA	TRBJ2-1	NA	TGTGCCAGCAGCTTACTAGGCTACAATGAGCAGTTCTTC	CASSLLGYNEQFF
13	TRBV5-5	NA	TRBJ2-3	NA	TGTGCCAGCAGCGAGGGTTACACAGATACGCAGTATTTT	CASSEGYTDTQYF
15	TRBV5-6	NA	TRBJ1-2	NA	TGTGCCAGCAGTTACGGATACGGGTTTGGTAAAGGCTACACCTTC	CASSYGYGFGKGYTF
14	TRBV19	TRBD2	TRBJ2-1	NA	TGTGCCAGTAGTTTTGCTAGCGGCTACAATGAGCAGTTCTTC	CASSFASGYNEQFF